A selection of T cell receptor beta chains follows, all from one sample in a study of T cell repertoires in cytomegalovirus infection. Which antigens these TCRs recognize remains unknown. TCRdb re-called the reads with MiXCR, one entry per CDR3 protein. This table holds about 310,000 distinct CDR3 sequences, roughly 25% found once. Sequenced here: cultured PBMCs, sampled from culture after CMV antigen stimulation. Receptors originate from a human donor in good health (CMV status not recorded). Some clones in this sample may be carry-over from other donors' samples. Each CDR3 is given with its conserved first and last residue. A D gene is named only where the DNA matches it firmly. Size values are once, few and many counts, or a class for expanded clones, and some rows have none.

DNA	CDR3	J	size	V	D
TGTGCCAGCAGCCTCGACAGGGACGCCTATGGCTACACCTTC	CASSLDRDAYGYTF	TRBJ1-2	few	TRBV28	TRBD1
TGTGCCAGCAGTTTAGCGGGGGAGGATGAAAAACTGTTTTTT	CASSLAGEDEKLFF	TRBJ1-4	-	TRBV27	-
TGTGCCAGCAGTTTTCCCCTTGGCAATCAGCCCCAGCATTTT	CASSFPLGNQPQHF	TRBJ1-5	-	TRBV28	-
TGTGCCAGCTCACCAGGACCCGTTAGCTCTGGGGCCAACGTCCTGACTTTC	CASSPGPVSSGANVLTF	TRBJ2-6	-	TRBV18	-
TGTGCCAGCAGCTTAGGGATGACAACTAGCCCGGGTACGCAGTATTTT	CASSLGMTTSPGTQYF	TRBJ2-3	many	TRBV7-2	-
TGTGCCACCAGCAGATCGGCGACCCGCCAAGGGAATGAGCAGTTCTTC	CATSRSATRQGNEQFF	TRBJ2-1	few	TRBV15	-
TGTGCCTGGAGTGTATCCCAGAGCTATGGCTACACCTTC	CAWSVSQSYGYTF	TRBJ1-2	-	TRBV30	-
TGTGCCAGCAGCCTGACACATTGGTACCAAGAGACCCAGTACTTC	CASSLTHWYQETQYF	TRBJ2-5	-	TRBV11-2	-
TGTGCCAGCACCCGGACAGGGGGGGGTGAAAAACTGTTTTTT	CASTRTGGGEKLFF	TRBJ1-4	few	TRBV12-3/TRBV12-4	TRBD1
TGTGCCAGCAGTTCCGGGACTAGCGGCAAGAGACCCCAGTACTTC	CASSSGTSGKRPQYF	TRBJ2-5	few	TRBV12-3/TRBV12-4	TRBD2
TGTGCCAGCAGCTTACTACAGGGTTTGTCTGGAAACACCATATATTTT	CASSLLQGLSGNTIYF	TRBJ1-3	-	TRBV7-9	-
TGCGCCAGCAGCCAAGCCTCTAGCGGGAATCTCTACGAGCAGTACTTC	CASSQASSGNLYEQYF	TRBJ2-7	few	TRBV4-1	TRBD2
TGTGCCAGCAGCCGCCCACCATTTCCCGGACAGGGGGGCACTGAAGCTTTCTTT	CASSRPPFPGQGGTEAFF	TRBJ1-1	-	TRBV6-5	TRBD1
TGTGCCAGCAGCGGGTCGGCTCGGGGCTACACCTTC	CASSGSARGYTF	TRBJ1-2	many	TRBV7-2	-
TGTGCCAGCGGGGAGAAAAAAAACACTGAAGCTTTCTTT	CASGEKKNTEAFF	TRBJ1-1	many	TRBV6-1	-
TGTGCCAGCAGCTCCCAATTCTCTGGAAACACCATATATTTT	CASSSQFSGNTIYF	TRBJ1-3	many	TRBV7-2	-
TGTGCCAGCAGCCCCCCATATAGCAATCAGCCCCAGCATTTT	CASSPPYSNQPQHF	TRBJ1-5	few	TRBV7-2	-
TGTGCCAGCAGCCCCACTGATTCACCCCTCCACTTT	CASSPTDSPLHF	TRBJ1-6	-	TRBV6-2/TRBV6-3	-
TGTGCCAGCAGCTTACCGGGAGGCTACGAGCAGTACTTC	CASSLPGGYEQYF	TRBJ2-7	few	TRBV7-2	TRBD2
TGTGCCAGCAGCTCGCATGAGCAGTTCTTC	CASSSHEQFF	TRBJ2-1	few	TRBV7-8	-
TGTGCCAGCAGAAACACTGAAGCTTTCTTT	CASRNTEAFF	TRBJ1-1	few	TRBV6-2/TRBV6-3	-
TGTGCCAGCAGCTTGGCCCGGGAGGGGCTAGCGGGAGGGTGGGAGCAGTTCTTC	CASSLAREGLAGGWEQFF	TRBJ2-1	many	TRBV7-2	TRBD2
TGTGCCAGCACCGTAGGGGGGAGGGCATGGGAGCAGTACTTC	CASTVGGRAWEQYF	TRBJ2-7	few	TRBV12-3/TRBV12-4	-
TGTGCCAGCAGCTCACCGACAGGCCTCTATGGCTACACCTTC	CASSSPTGLYGYTF	TRBJ1-2	many	TRBV7-2	-
TGTGCCTGGAGTGTACGTGCCTTGGGTGGCTACACCTTC	CAWSVRALGGYTF	TRBJ1-2	few	TRBV30	-
TGTGCCAGCACCGTTGGACAGGGCAGCGGCTACACCTTC	CASTVGQGSGYTF	TRBJ1-2	few	TRBV5-4	TRBD1
TGCGCCAGCAGCCAAGTACAGGGCTTCCAGCCCCAGCATTTT	CASSQVQGFQPQHF	TRBJ1-5	-	TRBV4-1	-
TGTGCCAGCACCCTGATTGTAGCGGGAGGGGACAATGAGCAGTTCTTC	CASTLIVAGGDNEQFF	TRBJ2-1	-	TRBV7-2	TRBD2
TGCAGTGCTGGCGGGTCCGGGACTAGCGGGAGGGACGAGCAGTTCTTC	CSAGGSGTSGRDEQFF	TRBJ2-1	-	TRBV20-1	TRBD2
TGTGCCAGCAGCCAAGATTCCCTCACCGGGGAGCTGTTTTTT	CASSQDSLTGELFF	TRBJ2-2	-	TRBV4-2	-
TGTGCCAGCAGACCGGGGGACGCCTACACTGAAGCTTTCTTT	CASRPGDAYTEAFF	TRBJ1-1	many	TRBV12-3/TRBV12-4	-
TGTGCCAGCAGCTTATCCGGACAGGTTACAGATACGCAGTATTTT	CASSLSGQVTDTQYF	TRBJ2-3	few	TRBV7-9	TRBD1
TGTGCCAGCAGCACGCACACTAGCGGCAGTTACGAGCAGTACTTC	CASSTHTSGSYEQYF	TRBJ2-7	-	TRBV12-3/TRBV12-4	TRBD2
TGTGCCAGCAGCTTATGGGGCGGGACTAGCACAGATACGCAGTATTTT	CASSLWGGTSTDTQYF	TRBJ2-3	many	TRBV7-2	-
TGTGCCAGCAGGCCCAGCGGGGGTAACACTGAAGCTTTCTTT	CASRPSGGNTEAFF	TRBJ1-1	many	TRBV12-3/TRBV12-4	-
TGTGCCAGCAGTCTTTCCGGGATGAATGAGCAGTTCTTC	CASSLSGMNEQFF	TRBJ2-1	-	TRBV2	-
TGTGCCAGTAGTATTAGGGCGGGAGGGTTCTACAATGAGCAGTTCTTC	CASSIRAGGFYNEQFF	TRBJ2-1	few	TRBV19	TRBD2
TGTGCCAGTACGAGGTCCCCCACAGATACGCAGTATTTT	CASTRSPTDTQYF	TRBJ2-3	many	TRBV7-2	-
TGCAGCGCTGTGGGGAAAGCGGGTTCAAACATTCAGTACTTC	CSAVGKAGSNIQYF	TRBJ2-4	few	TRBV29-1	-
TGTGCCAGCAGCTCCACAGAAAACTATGGCTACACCTTC	CASSSTENYGYTF	TRBJ1-2	-	TRBV7-2	-
TGTGCCAGCAGTGAACCGGGACAGGGGAGAGGCGGCTACACCTTC	CASSEPGQGRGGYTF	TRBJ1-2	few	TRBV6-1	TRBD1
TGTGCCATCAGTGAGTCGGGACTAGCGGGAGAGACCCAGTACTTC	CAISESGLAGETQYF	TRBJ2-5	few	TRBV10-3	TRBD2
TGTGCCAGCTCCCCGGTAAGGACAACTTACGAGCAGTACTTC	CASSPVRTTYEQYF	TRBJ2-7	many	TRBV7-2	-